The rows below give T cell receptor beta chains drawn from one sample of a study of blood T cell repertoires in COVID-19. Assay: immunoSEQ multiplex PCR; the TCRdb copy retains only in-frame clones and omits some. The sample includes about 160,000 clones, approximately 80% of them seen just once. The specimen sequenced was peripheral blood. The receptor set was obtained from a woman of 80 years or more with active or convalescent COVID-19. Both conserved end residues are part of each CDR3. Each record gives: D gene, J gene, clone size, V gene, CDR3 DNA, CDR3 protein. A D gene is named only where the DNA matches it firmly. Expanded clones get a size class; other rows say once, few or many, or leave the size out.

D gene: -; J gene: TRBJ1-1; clone size: -; V gene: TRBV6-5; CDR3 DNA: TGTGCCAGCAGTTACGTGGGGGGGACTGAAGCTTTCTTT; CDR3 protein: CASSYVGGTEAFF
D gene: TRBD1; J gene: TRBJ1-4; clone size: -; V gene: TRBV4-3; CDR3 DNA: TGCGCCAGCAGCCAGGGACAGGGTAATGAAAAACTGTTTTTT; CDR3 protein: CASSQGQGNEKLFF
D gene: -; J gene: TRBJ1-1; clone size: -; V gene: TRBV29-1; CDR3 DNA: TGCAGCGTTGATTACGGTATGAACACTGAAGCTTTCTTT; CDR3 protein: CSVDYGMNTEAFF
D gene: TRBD1; J gene: TRBJ2-7; clone size: -; V gene: TRBV19; CDR3 DNA: TGTGCCAGTACTCCGGGAGGGACAGGGGGGTACGAGCAGTACTTC; CDR3 protein: CASTPGGTGGYEQYF
D gene: TRBD1; J gene: TRBJ2-7; clone size: -; V gene: TRBV19; CDR3 DNA: TGTGCCAGCCGATTGACAGGGAATTTGGGGGAGCAGTACTTC; CDR3 protein: CASRLTGNLGEQYF
D gene: -; J gene: TRBJ2-7; clone size: -; V gene: TRBV6-5; CDR3 DNA: TGTGCCAGCAGTTACTCGAGAGAGGGAAGAGGCGAGCAGTACTTC; CDR3 protein: CASSYSREGRGEQYF
D gene: TRBD2; J gene: TRBJ2-7; clone size: -; V gene: TRBV5-4; CDR3 DNA: TGTGCCAGCAGCTTGGCTCTAGCGGGGGGGCCAAGGGACGAGCAGTACTTC; CDR3 protein: CASSLALAGGPRDEQYF
D gene: -; J gene: TRBJ2-6; clone size: -; V gene: TRBV7-9; CDR3 DNA: TGTGCCAGCCCCAACGGTTTCTCTGGGGCCAACGTCCTGACTTTC; CDR3 protein: CASPNGFSGANVLTF
D gene: TRBD1; J gene: TRBJ2-7; clone size: -; V gene: TRBV5-4; CDR3 DNA: TGTGCCAGCAGCTTGGGACAGGGGGCCATAAAGCGGTACGAGCAGTACTTC; CDR3 protein: CASSLGQGAIKRYEQYF
D gene: TRBD1; J gene: TRBJ2-5; clone size: -; V gene: TRBV29-1; CDR3 DNA: TGCAGCGTACAGGGGGTGGAGGAGACCCAGTACTTC; CDR3 protein: CSVQGVEETQYF
D gene: TRBD1; J gene: TRBJ1-1; clone size: -; V gene: TRBV10-3; CDR3 DNA: TGTGCCATCAGTGATCAGGGGGGAGTCACTGAAGCTTTCTTT; CDR3 protein: CAISDQGGVTEAFF
D gene: -; J gene: TRBJ1-1; clone size: -; V gene: TRBV19; CDR3 DNA: TGTGCCAGTACAGGTGGCGGGTGGAACACTGAAGCTTTCTTT; CDR3 protein: CASTGGGWNTEAFF
D gene: -; J gene: TRBJ1-1; clone size: once; V gene: TRBV7-9; CDR3 DNA: TGTGCCAGCAGCTTGACAGACCGCAACACTGAAGCTTTCTTT; CDR3 protein: CASSLTDRNTEAFF
D gene: TRBD1; J gene: TRBJ1-5; clone size: -; V gene: TRBV6-5; CDR3 DNA: TGTGCCAGCAGGACAGGGGAGGTAGGCAATCAGCCCCAGCATTTT; CDR3 protein: CASRTGEVGNQPQHF
D gene: TRBD2; J gene: TRBJ2-1; clone size: -; V gene: TRBV6-2/TRBV6-3; CDR3 DNA: TGTGCCAGCAGTTACAAACTAGCGGGGGTCTACAATGAGCAGTTCTTC; CDR3 protein: CASSYKLAGVYNEQFF
D gene: -; J gene: TRBJ2-5; clone size: -; V gene: TRBV10-3; CDR3 DNA: TGTGCCATCAGTAAGGAAAGCACTAGCACGGAGACCCAGTACTTC; CDR3 protein: CAISKESTSTETQYF
D gene: -; J gene: TRBJ1-6; clone size: -; V gene: TRBV27; CDR3 DNA: TGTGCCAGCGGGGAGAGAAATTCACCCCTCCACTTT; CDR3 protein: CASGERNSPLHF
D gene: TRBD1; J gene: TRBJ1-2; clone size: -; V gene: TRBV11-2; CDR3 DNA: TGTGCCAGCAGCTTAGATCAGGACAGGGGGCATGGCTACACCTTC; CDR3 protein: CASSLDQDRGHGYTF
D gene: -; J gene: TRBJ1-2; clone size: -; V gene: TRBV2; CDR3 DNA: TGTGCCAGCAAGGTGGAGTCAGTGCAGTCAAACTATGGCTACACCTTC; CDR3 protein: CASKVESVQSNYGYTF
D gene: TRBD2; J gene: TRBJ2-2; clone size: -; V gene: TRBV27; CDR3 DNA: TGTGCCAGCAGTTTATCGGGGACTAGAAACACCGGGGAGCTGTTTTTT; CDR3 protein: CASSLSGTRNTGELFF